Listed below are T cell receptor beta chains from one sample, sequenced in a study of blood T cell repertoires in COVID-19. Sequenced by immunoSEQ multiplex PCR; TCRdb stores in-frame clones only, minus some. This table holds tens of thousands of clones, over 70% found once. The sequenced sample was peripheral blood. The source of these receptors is a human donor in a cohort sampled during active COVID-19. CDR3s include the opening cysteine and the closing phenylalanine or tryptophan. The order of the fields is V gene, clone size, J gene, D gene, CDR3 DNA, CDR3 protein. D genes are given only for firm matches. Only some rows state a clone size, as once, few, many or a class for expanded clones.

V: TRBV4-2
size: .
J: TRBJ1-1
D: TRBD1
DNA: TGTGCCAGCAGCCAAGATACCAGGGGGCGTTCTGAAGCTTTCTTT
CDR3: CASSQDTRGRSEAFF

V: TRBV18
size: .
J: TRBJ2-7
D: .
DNA: TGTGCCAGCTCATCGGACAGCTACGAGCAGTACTTC
CDR3: CASSSDSYEQYF

V: TRBV5-6
size: .
J: TRBJ2-1
D: .
DNA: TGTGCCAGCAGCTCCTATGGTTCCTACAATGAGCAGTTCTTC
CDR3: CASSSYGSYNEQFF

V: TRBV6-4
size: few
J: TRBJ2-2
D: TRBD2
DNA: TGTGCCAGCAGTGGGACTAGCACCGGGGAGCTGTTTTTT
CDR3: CASSGTSTGELFF

V: TRBV6-1
size: .
J: TRBJ2-2
D: .
DNA: TGTGCCAGCAGTGACCGGGGGGCACCCCAGGGGGGGGAGCTGTTTTTT
CDR3: CASSDRGAPQGGELFF

V: TRBV18
size: .
J: TRBJ2-7
D: .
DNA: TGTGCCAGCTCACCAAGCAGGATCGGTTCCGAGCAGTACTTC
CDR3: CASSPSRIGSEQYF

V: TRBV28
size: .
J: TRBJ2-7
D: .
DNA: TGTGCCAGTAGCTATCGCCGGAGAGGTAAGGTCTACGAGCAGTACTTC
CDR3: CASSYRRRGKVYEQYF

V: TRBV9
size: .
J: TRBJ1-2
D: TRBD1
DNA: TGTGCCAGCAGTCGGACAGGGGCTAACTATGGCTACACCTTC
CDR3: CASSRTGANYGYTF

V: TRBV19
size: .
J: TRBJ1-2
D: TRBD1
DNA: TGTGCCAGTAGTCCGGGACAGGGGGTCTCGGGCGGCTACACCTTC
CDR3: CASSPGQGVSGGYTF

V: TRBV7-2
size: .
J: TRBJ2-7
D: TRBD1
DNA: TGTGCCAGCAGCCCGACGACAGGGGGGTCGTACGAGCAGTACTTC
CDR3: CASSPTTGGSYEQYF

V: TRBV28
size: few
J: TRBJ2-7
D: TRBD1
DNA: TGTGCCAGCAGTGCTGACCGGGACAGACTCTACGAGCAGTACTTC
CDR3: CASSADRDRLYEQYF

V: TRBV7-2
size: .
J: TRBJ1-1
D: .
DNA: TGTGCCAGCAGCTTTACGGGGGGCGCGGCTGAAGCTTTCTTT
CDR3: CASSFTGGAAEAFF

V: TRBV2
size: .
J: TRBJ2-6
D: .
DNA: TGTGCCAGCAGTGAAGCGCCGAGACTGACCTCTGGGGCCAACGTCCTGACTTTC
CDR3: CASSEAPRLTSGANVLTF

V: TRBV7-2
size: .
J: TRBJ2-3
D: TRBD2
DNA: TGTGCCAGCAGCAGCCGTAGCGGGGGGGCCGTAGATACGCAGTATTTT
CDR3: CASSSRSGGAVDTQYF

V: TRBV5-1
size: .
J: TRBJ2-3
D: TRBD2
DNA: TGCGCCAGCAGCTTGGTTGTCGGGGGGTCAGATACGCAGTATTTT
CDR3: CASSLVVGGSDTQYF

V: TRBV5-6
size: few
J: TRBJ1-3
D: TRBD1
DNA: TGTGCCAGCAGCCTACCCGGGACAGGGTTGGCTGGAAACACCATATATTTT
CDR3: CASSLPGTGLAGNTIYF

V: TRBV10-3
size: .
J: TRBJ1-2
D: TRBD1
DNA: TGTGCCATCCCCCGTGGACAGGGGAACGGCTACACCTTC
CDR3: CAIPRGQGNGYTF

V: TRBV19
size: .
J: TRBJ1-4
D: .
DNA: TGTGCCAGTAGCACTCTCCGCAGGGCTACTAATGAAAAACTGTTTTTT
CDR3: CASSTLRRATNEKLFF

V: TRBV7-6
size: .
J: TRBJ2-5
D: .
DNA: TGTGCCAGCAGCTCAACAGGACTAAGCGTAACACAAGAGACCCAGTACTTC
CDR3: CASSSTGLSVTQETQYF

V: TRBV5-5
size: .
J: TRBJ2-3
D: .
DNA: TGTGCCAGCAGCTTAACTTACACAGATACGCAGTATTTT
CDR3: CASSLTYTDTQYF

V: TRBV21-1
size: once
J: TRBJ1-5
D: .
DNA: TGTGCCAGCAGCCATGACAGAAATCAGCCCCAGCATTTT
CDR3: CASSHDRNQPQHF

V: TRBV2
size: .
J: TRBJ2-7
D: .
DNA: TGTGCCAGCAGACTAGGTCCTTACTACGAGCAGTACTTC
CDR3: CASRLGPYYEQYF

V: TRBV7-2
size: .
J: TRBJ1-2
D: .
DNA: TGTGCCAGCAGCTTAGGGGGGTCAGGGGCGGGCTATGGCTACACCTTC
CDR3: CASSLGGSGAGYGYTF

V: TRBV27
size: .
J: TRBJ1-3
D: .
DNA: TGTGCCAGCAGCTTCCTAGGTGCAGGAAACACCATATATTTT
CDR3: CASSFLGAGNTIYF

V: TRBV4-1
size: .
J: TRBJ1-2
D: TRBD1
DNA: TGCGCCAGCAGCCAAGGGACAGGGGCTAGCGGCTACACCTTC
CDR3: CASSQGTGASGYTF

V: TRBV19
size: .
J: TRBJ2-5
D: .
DNA: TGTGCCAGCTCGCTTCGGGGACAAGAGACCCAGTACTTC
CDR3: CASSLRGQETQYF

V: TRBV6-6
size: .
J: TRBJ1-2
D: TRBD1
DNA: TGTGCCAGCAGGGAGGGACAGCCCTATGGCTACACCTTC
CDR3: CASREGQPYGYTF